Below, 10 T cell receptor beta chains from the same sample are listed, as sequenced in a study of shared clonotypes between healthy human individuals. Profiled with immunoSEQ multiplex PCR; TCRdb holds only in-frame clones, not every one. In the table there are around 690,000 clones, roughly 87% of which are singletons. The sample taken for sequencing was memory CD8+ T cells from PBMCs. Noted subset: CD45RO+ cells pooled with CCR7-negative TemRA cells. These receptor sequences come from a man aged 18 to 29 in good health. Some clones in this sample may be carry-over from other donors' samples.

The genes are TRBV2 and TRBJ2-7, with TRBD2 as a possible D gene (5 bases). V was trimmed by 5 bases and J by 4 bases, leaving 12 bases between them. The germline V gene has CDR1 SNHLY and CDR2 FYNNEI. CDR3 size: 13 residues. CDR3 sequence (DNA): TGTGCCAGCAGTTACTCGAGAGGGTACGAGCAGTACTTC. As protein: CASSYSRGYEQYF.

V usage is TRBV29-1 and J usage is TRBJ2-7; 8 bases match TRBD1. CDR3 length: 12 residues. The germline V gene has CDR1 SQVTM and CDR2 ANQGSEA. Trimming at V came to 4 bases and at J to 3 bases, leaving 2 bases not matched to a gene. This chain's CDR3 is CSVVQGDYEQYF. CDR3 DNA: TGCAGCGTTGTACAGGGGGACTACGAGCAGTACTTC.

The CDR3 DNA reads as TGCGCCAGCAGCTTGGGGAGGGCAGGGCAGTACTTC. The encoded protein is CASSLGRAGQYF. The chain has TRBV5-1 and TRBJ2-7; a possible D gene is TRBD2 (6 bases). CDR3 length: 12 residues. V was pared by 0 bases and J by 9 bases, with 10 bases between. In germline, CDR1 is SGHRS, CDR2 YFSETQ.

This chain uses TRBV27 with TRBJ2-7; 7 nucleotides line up with TRBD2. CDR3 length: 14 amino acids. CDR1 is MNHEY, CDR2 SMNVEV, per germline (reference sequence). V lost 2 bases and J lost 4; bases outside the gene matches: 5. The CDR3 DNA reads as TGTGCCAGCAGTTTAGCGGGAGTAGAATACGAGCAGTACTTC. This gives the protein CASSLAGVEYEQYF.

The chain recombines TRBV5-1 with TRBJ2-1, with 8 bases aligning to TRBD2. Losses at the gene ends were 1 base for V and 8 bases for J; bases not matched to a gene: 5. This CDR3 is built from 14 residues. The germline V gene encodes CDR1 SGHRS and CDR2 YFSETQ. CDR3 bases: TGCGCCAGCAGCTTGAAGCGGGAGTTGGATGAGCAGTTCTTC. This sequence encodes CASSLKRELDEQFF.

The gene calls are TRBV10-2 and TRBJ1-1, with D unclear. The CDR3 contains 12 residues. Trimming cost V 6 bases and J 4 bases, with 9 bases left between them. From germline, CDR1 is WSHSY and CDR2 SAAADI. Here the CDR3 reads CASRSSFTEAFF. The CDR3 region has the DNA TGCGCCAGCAGGTCCAGTTTCACTGAAGCTTTCTTT.

V usage is TRBV19 and J usage is TRBJ1-3; D is unresolved. Germline values: CDR1 LNHDA, CDR2 SQIVND (reference sequence). V dropped 6 bases and J dropped 4 bases, with 13 bases sitting between them. The CDR3 is made up of 14 amino acids. In nucleotides, the CDR3 is TGTGCCAGTAGGTTCGGCGTTCGAGGAAACACCATATATTTT. As protein: CASRFGVRGNTIYF.

This sequence joins TRBV27 and TRBJ2-7; D not certain. This CDR3 contains 14 residues. Germline V gene sequence: CDR1 MNHEY, CDR2 SMNVEV (reference sequence). V dropped 8 bases and J dropped 4 bases, with 18 bases sitting between them. The CDR3 region has the DNA TGTGCCAGCTCCCCTCTGCTAGAGGCTTACGAGCAGTACTTC. This encodes CASSPLLEAYEQYF.

The chain combines TRBV27 with TRBJ2-1, with D tentatively TRBD2 (5 bases). There are 13 residues in the CDR3. Deletions cut 2 bases from V and 8 bases from J, with 10 bases between. The germline gives CDR1 MNHEY, CDR2 SMNVEV (reference sequence). CDR3 in amino acids: CASSLLGSDEQFF. The CDR3, as DNA: TGTGCCAGCAGTTTACTCGGTAGCGATGAGCAGTTCTTC.

The V and J genes are TRBV5-6 and TRBJ1-3, with unresolved D. The CDR3 sequence is 15 residues long. The germline V gene has CDR1 SGHDT and CDR2 YYEEEE. Trimming took 3 bases from V and 0 from J, leaving 10 bases between them. The CDR3 DNA sequence: TGTGCCAGCAGCTCACCTTCAAACTCTGGAAACACCATATATTTT. Its protein product is CASSSPSNSGNTIYF.